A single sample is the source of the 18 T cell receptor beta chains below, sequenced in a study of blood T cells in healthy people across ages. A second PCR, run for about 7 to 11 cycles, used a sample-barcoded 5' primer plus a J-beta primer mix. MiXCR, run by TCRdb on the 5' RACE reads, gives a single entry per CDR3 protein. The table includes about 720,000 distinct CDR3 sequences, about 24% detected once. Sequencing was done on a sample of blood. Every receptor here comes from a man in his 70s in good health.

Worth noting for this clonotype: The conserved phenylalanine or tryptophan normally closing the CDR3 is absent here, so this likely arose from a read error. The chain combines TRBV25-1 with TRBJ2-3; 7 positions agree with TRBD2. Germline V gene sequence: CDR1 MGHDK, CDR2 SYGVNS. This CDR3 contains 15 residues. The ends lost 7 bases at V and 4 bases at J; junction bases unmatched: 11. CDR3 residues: CASTEWGTTADTQYL. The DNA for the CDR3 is TGTGCCAGCACCGAATGGGGGACTACCGCAGATACGCAGTATCTT.

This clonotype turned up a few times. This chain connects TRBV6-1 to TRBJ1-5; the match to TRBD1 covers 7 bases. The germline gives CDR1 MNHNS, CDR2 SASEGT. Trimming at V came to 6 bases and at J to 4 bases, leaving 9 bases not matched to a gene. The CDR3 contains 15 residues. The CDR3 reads CASRDSGQSNQPQHF. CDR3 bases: TGTGCCAGCAGAGATTCGGGACAGTCTAATCAGCCCCAGCATTTT.

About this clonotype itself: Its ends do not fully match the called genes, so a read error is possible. CDR3 nucleotide sequence: TGTGACAGCAGCCCTTTAGCGGGGGGGTTGTACGAGCAGTACTTC. Amino acids: CDSSPLAGGLYEQYF. The chain links TRBV7-6 to TRBJ2-5; 11 bases agree with TRBD2. Matching the DNA end better, TRBJ2-7 makes the J call doubtful. There are 15 residues in the CDR3. Germline V gene data show CDR1 as SGHVS and CDR2 as FNYEAQ.

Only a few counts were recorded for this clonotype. As DNA, the CDR3 is TGTGCCATCAGTGAGAGCGGTGGGGCGGGAGATACGCAGTATTTT. It specifies CAISESGGAGDTQYF. The rearrangement uses TRBV10-3 and TRBJ2-3, with D tentatively TRBD1 or TRBD2 (5 bases each). The germline V gene encodes CDR1 ENHRY and CDR2 SYGVKD. This CDR3 has 15 residues. Trimming took 2 bases from V and 5 from J, leaving 14 bases between them.

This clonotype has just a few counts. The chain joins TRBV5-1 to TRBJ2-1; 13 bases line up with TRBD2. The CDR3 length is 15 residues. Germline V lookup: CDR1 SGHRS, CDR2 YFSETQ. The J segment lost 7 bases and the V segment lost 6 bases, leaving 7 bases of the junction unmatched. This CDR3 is CASTRTSGRENEQFF. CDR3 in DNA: TGCGCCAGCACTAGGACTAGCGGGAGAGAGAATGAGCAGTTCTTC. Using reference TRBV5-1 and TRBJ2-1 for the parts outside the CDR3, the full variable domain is KAGVTQTPRYLIKTRGQQVTLSCSPISGHRSVSWYQQTPGQGLQFLFEYFSETQRNKGNFPGRFSGRQFSNSRSEMNVSTLELGDSALYLCASTRTSGRENEQFFGPGTRLTVL.

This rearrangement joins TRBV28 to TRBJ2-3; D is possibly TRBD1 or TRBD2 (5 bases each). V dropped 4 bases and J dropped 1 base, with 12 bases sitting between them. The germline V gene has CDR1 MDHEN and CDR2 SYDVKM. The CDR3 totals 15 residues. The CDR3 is CASSSPRGGTDTQYF. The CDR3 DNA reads TGTGCCAGCAGTTCACCTCGAGGGGGCACAGATACGCAGTATTTT.

The CDR3 DNA follows: TGTGCCAGCAGTCCTTCAACTAGCGGCACAGATACGCAGTATTTT. Translating gives CASSPSTSGTDTQYF. The chain carries TRBV28 and TRBJ2-3; TRBD2 agrees at 7 bases. The germline V gene has CDR1 MDHEN and CDR2 SYDVKM. V gave up 5 bases and J gave up 1 base; unmatched junction bases: 6. CDR3 size: 15 residues.

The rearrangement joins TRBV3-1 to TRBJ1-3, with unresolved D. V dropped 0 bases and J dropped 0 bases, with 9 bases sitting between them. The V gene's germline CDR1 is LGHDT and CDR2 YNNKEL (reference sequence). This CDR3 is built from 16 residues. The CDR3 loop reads CASSQDPVSSGNTIYF. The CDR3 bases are TGTGCCAGCAGCCAAGACCCCGTGAGCTCTGGAAACACCATATATTTT.

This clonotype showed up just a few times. The CDR3 DNA follows: TGTGCCAGCAGTCCCTCGGACCGGAACACTGAAGCTTTCTTT. This encodes CASSPSDRNTEAFF. The chain employs TRBV28 and TRBJ1-1; D is uncertain. V lost 5 bases, J lost 1 base, and 11 bases lay in between. This CDR3 region has 14 residues. Germline CDR1 and CDR2: MDHEN and SYDVKM.

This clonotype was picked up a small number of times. The CDR3 reads CASSVRPTGGETQYF. CDR3 DNA: TGTGCCAGCAGCGTACGCCCGACAGGGGGAGAGACCCAGTACTTC. This sequence joins TRBV9 and TRBJ2-5; the match to TRBD1 covers 9 bases. This CDR3 contains 15 residues. The V and J ends lost 1 base and 4 bases, in that order; junction bases with no gene match: 5. In germline, CDR1 is SGDLS, CDR2 YYNGEE. Using reference TRBV9 and TRBJ2-5 for the parts outside the CDR3, the full variable domain is DSGVTQTPKHLITATGQRVTLRCSPRSGDLSVYWYQQSLDQGLQFLIQYYNGEERAKGNILERFSAQQFPDLHSELNLSSLELGDSALYFCASSVRPTGGETQYFGPGTRLLVL.

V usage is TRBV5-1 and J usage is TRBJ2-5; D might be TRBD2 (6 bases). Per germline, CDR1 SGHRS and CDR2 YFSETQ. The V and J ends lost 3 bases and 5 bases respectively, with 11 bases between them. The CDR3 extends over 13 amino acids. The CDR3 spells CASSWNGGETQYF. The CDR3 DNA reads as TGCGCCAGCAGCTGGAATGGGGGGGAGACCCAGTACTTC.

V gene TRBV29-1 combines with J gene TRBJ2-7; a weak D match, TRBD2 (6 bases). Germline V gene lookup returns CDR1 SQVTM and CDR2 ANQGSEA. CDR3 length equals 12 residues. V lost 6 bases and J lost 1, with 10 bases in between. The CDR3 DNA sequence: TGCAGCGTCCGGACTACTTCCTACGAGCAGTACTTC. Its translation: CSVRTTSYEQYF.

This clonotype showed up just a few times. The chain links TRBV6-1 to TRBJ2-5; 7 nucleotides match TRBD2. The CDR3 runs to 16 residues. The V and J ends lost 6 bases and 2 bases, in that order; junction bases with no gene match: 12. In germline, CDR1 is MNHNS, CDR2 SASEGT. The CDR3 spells CASRPRGEGSQETQYF. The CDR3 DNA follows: TGTGCCAGCAGACCACGGGGGGAGGGGTCGCAAGAGACCCAGTACTTC.

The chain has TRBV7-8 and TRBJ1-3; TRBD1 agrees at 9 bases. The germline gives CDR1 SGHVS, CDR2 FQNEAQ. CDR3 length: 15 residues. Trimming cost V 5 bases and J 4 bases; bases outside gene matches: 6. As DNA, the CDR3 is TGTGCCAGCAGCCCCCGGACAGGGGACGGAAACACCATATATTTT. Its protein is CASSPRTGDGNTIYF.

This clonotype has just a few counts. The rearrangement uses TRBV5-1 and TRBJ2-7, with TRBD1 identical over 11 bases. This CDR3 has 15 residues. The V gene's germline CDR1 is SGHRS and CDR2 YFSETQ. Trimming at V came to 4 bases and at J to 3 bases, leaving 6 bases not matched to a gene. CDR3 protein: CASSPGGQGDYEQYV. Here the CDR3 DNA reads TGCGCCAGCAGCCCGGGGGGACAGGGGGACTACGAGCAGTACGTC.

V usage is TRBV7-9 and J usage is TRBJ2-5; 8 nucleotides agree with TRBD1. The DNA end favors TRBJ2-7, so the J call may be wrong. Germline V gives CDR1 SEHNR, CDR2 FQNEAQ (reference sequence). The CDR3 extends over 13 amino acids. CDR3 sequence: CASSSGGAGEQYF. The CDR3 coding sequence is TGTGCCAGCAGCTCAGGGGGCGCGGGCGAGCAGTACTTC.

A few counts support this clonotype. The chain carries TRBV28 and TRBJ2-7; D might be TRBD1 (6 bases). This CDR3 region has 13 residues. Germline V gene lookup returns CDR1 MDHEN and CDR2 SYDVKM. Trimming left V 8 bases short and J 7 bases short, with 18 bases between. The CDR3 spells CASVMRGLGEQYF. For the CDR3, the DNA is TGTGCCAGCGTTATGAGGGGGTTGGGGGAGCAGTACTTC.

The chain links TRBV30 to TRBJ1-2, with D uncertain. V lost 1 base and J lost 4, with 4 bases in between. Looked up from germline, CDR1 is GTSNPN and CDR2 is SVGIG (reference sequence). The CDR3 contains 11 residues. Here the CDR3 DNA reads TGTGCCTGGAGTGGGTCCTATGGCTACACCTTC. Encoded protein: CAWSGSYGYTF.